The present entry profiles one TCR beta chain with its context. Its antigen is still unknown. This entry belongs to a study of CD8 T cells in Susac syndrome. General observations from the study: TCR sequencing and HLA analysis covered a relatively small number of individuals.

Through negative isolation, CD4+ and CD8+ T cells were obtained, while TEMRA cells were enriched using FACS. Random hexamers served to reverse transcribe roughly 0.45 to 1 ug RNA. A single record per CDR3 protein comes from TCRdb applying MiXCR to the immunoSEQ multiplex PCR reads. The sample contains about 140,000 distinct CDR3 sequences, approximately 93% of which appear only once. CDR1 is PRHDT and CDR2 is FYEKMQ in the germline V gene (reference sequence). V was shortened by 6 bases and J by 3 bases, with 15 bases between the two germline ends. This CDR3 comprises 14 residues. This sequence originates from a human donor in good health. The chain has TRBV13 and TRBJ2-7, with D possibly matching TRBD1 (6 bases). Sequenced input: CD8+ T cells from PBMCs. DNA of the CDR3: TGTGCCAGCAGGACGACTGGGGACATCTACGAGCAGTACTTC. Residues: CASRTTGDIYEQYF.